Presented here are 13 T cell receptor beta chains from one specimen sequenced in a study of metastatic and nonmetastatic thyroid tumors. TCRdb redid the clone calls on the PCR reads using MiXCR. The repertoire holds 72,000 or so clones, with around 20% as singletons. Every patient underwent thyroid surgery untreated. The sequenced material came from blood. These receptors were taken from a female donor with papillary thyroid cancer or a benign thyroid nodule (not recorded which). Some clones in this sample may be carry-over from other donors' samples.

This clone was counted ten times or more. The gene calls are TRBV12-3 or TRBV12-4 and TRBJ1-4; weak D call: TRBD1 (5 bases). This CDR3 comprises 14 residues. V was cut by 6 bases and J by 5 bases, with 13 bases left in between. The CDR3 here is CASSSWDGNEKLFF. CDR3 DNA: TGTGCCAGCAGCTCCTGGGACGGGAATGAAAAACTGTTTTTT.

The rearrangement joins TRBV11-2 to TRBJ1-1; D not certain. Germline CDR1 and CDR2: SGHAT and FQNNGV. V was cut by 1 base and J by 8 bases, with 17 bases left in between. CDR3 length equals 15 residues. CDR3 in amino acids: CASSLVLLGLQEAFF. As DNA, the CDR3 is TGTGCCAGCAGCTTAGTCTTACTAGGGCTCCAGGAAGCTTTCTTT.

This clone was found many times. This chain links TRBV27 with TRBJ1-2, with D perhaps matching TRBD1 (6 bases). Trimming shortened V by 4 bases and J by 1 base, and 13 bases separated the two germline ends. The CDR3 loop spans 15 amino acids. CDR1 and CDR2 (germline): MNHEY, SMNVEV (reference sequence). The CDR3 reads CASSSNGQLNYGYTF. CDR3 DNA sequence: TGTGCCAGCAGTTCCAACGGACAGCTTAACTATGGCTACACCTTC.

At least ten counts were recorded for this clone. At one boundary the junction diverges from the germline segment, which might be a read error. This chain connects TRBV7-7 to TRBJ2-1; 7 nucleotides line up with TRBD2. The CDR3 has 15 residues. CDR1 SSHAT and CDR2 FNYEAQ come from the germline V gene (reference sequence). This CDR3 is CASSLGVGGSREQFF. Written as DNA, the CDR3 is TGTGCTAGCAGCTTGGGGGTTGGCGGGAGCCGCGAGCAGTTCTTC.

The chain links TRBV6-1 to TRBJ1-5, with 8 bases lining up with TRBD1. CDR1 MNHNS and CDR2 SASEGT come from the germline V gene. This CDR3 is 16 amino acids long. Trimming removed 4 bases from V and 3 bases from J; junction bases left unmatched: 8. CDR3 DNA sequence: TGTGCCAGCAGTGCCGGGACAGGACAGTACAATCAGCCCCAGCATTTT. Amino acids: CASSAGTGQYNQPQHF.

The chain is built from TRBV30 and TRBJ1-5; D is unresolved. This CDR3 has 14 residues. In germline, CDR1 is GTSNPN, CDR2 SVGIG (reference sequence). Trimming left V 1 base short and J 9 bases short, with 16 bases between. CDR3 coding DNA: TGTGCCTGGAGTGGTACGAGTGGTGCTCTGCCCCAGCATTTT. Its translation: CAWSGTSGALPQHF.

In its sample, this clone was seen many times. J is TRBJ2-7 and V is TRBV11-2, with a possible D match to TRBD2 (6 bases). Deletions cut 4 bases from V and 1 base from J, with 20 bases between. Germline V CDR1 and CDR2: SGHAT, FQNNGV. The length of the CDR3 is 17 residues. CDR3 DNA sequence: TGTGCCAGCAGCTGGGGTGGAGGGGCTAGCAAATCCTACGAGCAGTACTTC. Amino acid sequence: CASSWGGGASKSYEQYF.

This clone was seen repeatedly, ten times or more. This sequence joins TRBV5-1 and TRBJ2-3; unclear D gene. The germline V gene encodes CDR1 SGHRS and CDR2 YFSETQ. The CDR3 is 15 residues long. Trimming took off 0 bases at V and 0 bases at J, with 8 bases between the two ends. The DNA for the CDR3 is TGCGCCAGCAGCTTGGACTCTTCTAGCACAGATACGCAGTATTTT. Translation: CASSLDSSSTDTQYF. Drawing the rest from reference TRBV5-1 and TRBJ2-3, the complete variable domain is KAGVTQTPRYLIKTRGQQVTLSCSPISGHRSVSWYQQTPGQGLQFLFEYFSETQRNKGNFPGRFSGRQFSNSRSEMNVSTLELGDSALYLCASSLDSSSTDTQYFGPGTRLTVL.

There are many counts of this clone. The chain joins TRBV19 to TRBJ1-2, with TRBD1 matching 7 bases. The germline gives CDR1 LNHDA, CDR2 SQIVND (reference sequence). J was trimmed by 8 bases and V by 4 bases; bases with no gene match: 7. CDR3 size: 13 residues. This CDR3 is CASSTPTGNGYTF. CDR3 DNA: TGTGCCAGTAGTACTCCGACAGGGAACGGCTACACCTTC.

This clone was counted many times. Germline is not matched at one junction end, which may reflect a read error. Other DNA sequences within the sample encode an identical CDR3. For the CDR3, the DNA is TGCGCCAGCAGCCAAGTGGGAAGTGGGCCTAGGGTCTTC. It translates to CASSQVGSGPRVF. The chain links TRBV4-1 to TRBJ2-1; D ambiguous. The CDR3 contains 13 residues. Germline-derived CDR1 and CDR2 are MGHRA and YSYEKL.

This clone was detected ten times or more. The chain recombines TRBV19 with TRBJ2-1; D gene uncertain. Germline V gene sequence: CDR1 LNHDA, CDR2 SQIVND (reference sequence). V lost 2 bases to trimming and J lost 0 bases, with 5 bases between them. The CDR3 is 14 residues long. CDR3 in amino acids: CASSIRASYNEQFF. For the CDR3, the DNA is TGTGCCAGTAGTATAAGGGCCTCCTACAATGAGCAGTTCTTC.

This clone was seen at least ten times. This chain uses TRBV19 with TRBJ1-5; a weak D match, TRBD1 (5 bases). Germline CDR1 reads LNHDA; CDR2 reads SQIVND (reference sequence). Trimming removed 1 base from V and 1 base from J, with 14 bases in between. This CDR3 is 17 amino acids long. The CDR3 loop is CASSIGRGASSNQPQHF. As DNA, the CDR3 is TGTGCCAGTAGTATAGGTAGAGGGGCTTCAAGCAATCAGCCCCAGCATTTT. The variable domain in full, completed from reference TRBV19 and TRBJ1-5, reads DGGITQSPKYLFRKEGQNVTLSCEQNLNHDAMYWYRQDPGQGLRLIYYSQIVNDFQKGDIAEGYSVSREKKESFPLTVTSAQKNPTAFYLCASSIGRGASSNQPQHFGDGTRLSIL.

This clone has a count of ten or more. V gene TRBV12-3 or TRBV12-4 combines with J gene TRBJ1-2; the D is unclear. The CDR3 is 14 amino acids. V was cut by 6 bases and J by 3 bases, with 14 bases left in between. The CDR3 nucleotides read TGTGCCAGCAGCGGCTGGGGTAGCCACTATGGCTACACCTTC. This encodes CASSGWGSHYGYTF.